Reported below is one TCR beta chain. Its target is not known. cDNA came from roughly 0.53 to 1 ug RNA primed by random hexamers. MiXCR was run by TCRdb on the immunoSEQ multiplex PCR reads, yielding one entry per CDR3 protein. The sample records about 100,000 distinct CDR3 sequences, approximately 95% being singletons. The data stem from a study of CD8 T cells in Susac syndrome. Broader study findings: An acknowledgment was made by the study that its TCR sequencing and HLA analysis involved relatively few individuals.

The CDR3 has 14 amino acids. Germline assignment: CDR1 SNHLY and CDR2 FYNNEI. V lost 3 bases to trimming and J lost 12 bases, with 15 bases between them. V and J are TRBV2 and TRBJ1-6, with D perhaps TRBD1 (6 bases). What was sequenced was CD8+ T cells from PBMCs. The TCR comes from a human donor with Susac syndrome. The CDR3 region has the DNA TGTGCCAGCAGTGAGGAAGGGGGACGTGGACCCCTCCACTTT. Amino acid sequence: CASSEEGGRGPLHF.